This TCR beta chain was identified during a study of cytomegalovirus exposure and HLA in healthy donors (dated 2017 in TCRdb). About the investigation overall: According to a later analysis, the approximately 120 validation repertoires were produced on the same platform as the roughly 600 repertoires of the first cohort. The study aimed to test whether signatures of past pathogen exposure could be identified by cataloging public T cell receptors. Along with the roughly 710-subject first cohort, a separate validation cohort of 120 different subjects was used. To predict cytomegalovirus infection status, the study brought together high-throughput TCR immunosequencing, statistical association of individual TCRs with disease status, and machine learning. Here is what the overall study found, with its caveats: Three of the identified cytomegalovirus-associated TCR beta chains were confirmed in vitro to be specific for cytomegalovirus antigens. The authors suggested that the approach could potentially be generalized to other disease states and immunological phenotypes. In a later analysis, TCRs clustered in the first cohort were found to also tend to co-occur in the roughly 120 validation repertoires, with approximately 94% of cluster scores above 0. The classifier was reported to diagnose cytomegalovirus status with high specificity and sensitivity in both the original and validation cohorts. Most TCR sequences were seen in very few donors, while some public TCRs were found in many individuals. All 120 or so repertoires were used to score co-occurrence in the validation cohort in a later analysis, because that analysis had no HLA typing for the cohort. In the study, 164 TCR beta chains were listed as associated with cytomegalovirus.

Separate from the approximately 730-subject first cohort, the validation cohort of 95 to 150 subjects was the group to which the donors belonged. CDR1 and CDR2 are read off the germline V gene as SGHDT and YYEEEE. Between the V and J ends, shortened by 1 base and 1 base respectively, the junction contains 15 bases. CDR3 length: 18 amino acids, cysteine to phenylalanine. Only the CDR3 DNA is retained, 54 bases long and in frame from the first base. Library prep was done by the immunoSEQ multiplex PCR assay. The source study handled its data this way. A statistical classification framework was developed to diagnose cytomegalovirus status using the catalog of TCR beta chain sequences. As stored in TCRdb, this immuneACCESS dataset retains in-frame rearrangements with V and J assigned. A fraction of the clones does not appear; measured against another copy, unresolved V genes explain less than half of the discrepancy, and the remainder lacks a known reason. Clone size and V and J calls were adopted from that table, with D and trimming inferred from the DNA. Here the sample has around 160,000 clones; 91% occur a single time. 3% of the sample belongs to the ten largest clones.

Of note for this clone: Its antigen remains undetermined. Per-nucleotide qualities are absent, and no much larger clonotype sits a single base away.

The receptor was isolated from a woman between 18 and 30 years old in good health and CMV-seropositive. The rearrangement combines TRBV5-6 with TRBJ2-6; matching of 5 bases hints at TRBD1 as the D gene. The sequenced sample consisted of PBMCs. The nucleotide sequence is given as TGTGCCAGCAGCTTGCCCGTCAGGGTTTCTTCTGGGGCCAACGTCCTGACTTTC. It is translated as CASSLPVRVSSGANVLTF.